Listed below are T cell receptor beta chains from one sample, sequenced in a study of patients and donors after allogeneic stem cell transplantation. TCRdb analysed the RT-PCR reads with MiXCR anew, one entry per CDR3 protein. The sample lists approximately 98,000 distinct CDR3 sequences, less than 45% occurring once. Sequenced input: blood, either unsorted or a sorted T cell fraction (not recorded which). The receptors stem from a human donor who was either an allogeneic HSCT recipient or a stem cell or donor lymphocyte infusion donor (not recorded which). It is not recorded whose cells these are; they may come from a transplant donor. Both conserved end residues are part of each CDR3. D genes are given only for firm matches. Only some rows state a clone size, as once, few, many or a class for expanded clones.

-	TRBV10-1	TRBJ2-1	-	TGCGCCAGCAGTCGACAGTCCAATGAGCAGTTCTTC	CASSRQSNEQFF
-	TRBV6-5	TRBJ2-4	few	TGTGCCAGCAGTGACCCCGGAGCCCTAGCCAAAAACATTCAGTACTTC	CASSDPGALAKNIQYF
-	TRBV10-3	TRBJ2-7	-	TGTGCCATCAAGGGTCGGATTAGCTCCTACGAGCAGTACTTC	CAIKGRISSYEQYF
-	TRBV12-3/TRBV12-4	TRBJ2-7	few	TGTGCCAGCAGTTCAAGTTACGAGCAGTACTTC	CASSSSYEQYF
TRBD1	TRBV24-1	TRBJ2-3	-	TGTGCCACCAGTGATTTTAGGGGGCATCGTACAGATACGCAGTATTTT	CATSDFRGHRTDTQYF
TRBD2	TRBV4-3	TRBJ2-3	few	TGCGCCAGCAGCCAAGATCGGCTAGCGGGAGGTACGCAGTATTTT	CASSQDRLAGGTQYF
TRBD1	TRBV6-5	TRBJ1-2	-	TGTGCCAGCAGTCCCGTTTTTGACAGGGGAACCTATGGCTACACCTTC	CASSPVFDRGTYGYTF
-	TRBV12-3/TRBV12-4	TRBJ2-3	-	TGTGCCAGCAGCGAGCTCGGGGGCGCAGATACGCAGTATTTT	CASSELGGADTQYF
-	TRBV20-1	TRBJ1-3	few	TGCAGTGCTAGAGGGCCAGGGACCGGAAACACCATATATTTT	CSARGPGTGNTIYF
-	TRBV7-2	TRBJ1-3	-	TGTGCCAGCAGCTTAACCCCTGGGACAAGCTCTGGAAACACCATATATTTT	CASSLTPGTSSGNTIYF
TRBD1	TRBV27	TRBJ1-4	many	TGTGCCAGCAGTTTAAGGAGACAGGGGGGCGAAAAACTGTTTTTT	CASSLRRQGGEKLFF
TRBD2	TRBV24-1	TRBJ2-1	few	TGTGCCACCAGTGATCCGACTAGCGGGGGATACAATGAGCAGTTCTTC	CATSDPTSGGYNEQFF
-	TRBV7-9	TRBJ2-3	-	TGTGCCAGCAGCTTAGATTGGGGAAGCGTGGGCACAGATACGCAGTATTTT	CASSLDWGSVGTDTQYF
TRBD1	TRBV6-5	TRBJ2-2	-	TGTGCCAGCGGCCGGGACAGGTCGAACACCGGGGAGCTGTTTTTT	CASGRDRSNTGELFF
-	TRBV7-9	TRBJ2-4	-	TGTGCCAGCAGCTCACAGTTAACCAAAAACATTCAGTACTTC	CASSSQLTKNIQYF
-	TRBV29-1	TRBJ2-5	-	TGCAGCGTTGGGACGGGGGAGACCCAGTACTTC	CSVGTGETQYF
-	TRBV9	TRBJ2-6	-	TGTGCCAGCAGCCTACGAGCTGACTGGGCCAACGTCCTGACTTTC	CASSLRADWANVLTF
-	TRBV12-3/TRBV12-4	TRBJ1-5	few	TGTGCCAGCAGATTGAGCAATCAGCCCCAGCATTTT	CASRLSNQPQHF
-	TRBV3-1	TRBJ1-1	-	TGTGCCAACAGCCAAGATTACGGGGGGCCGAACACTGAAGCTTTCTTT	CANSQDYGGPNTEAFF
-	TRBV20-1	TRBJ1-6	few	TGCAGTGCGAGGGGAGCGAATAATTCACCCCTCCACTTT	CSARGANNSPLHF
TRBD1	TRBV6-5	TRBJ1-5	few	TGTGCCAGCAGTTACTACCCTAGCCAGACAGGGGCTAGTAGCAATCAGCCCCAGCATTTT	CASSYYPSQTGASSNQPQHF
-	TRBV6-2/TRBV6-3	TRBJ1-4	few	TGTGCCAGCCTCGGGGAGTTTTCGGGAAAACTGTTTTTT	CASLGEFSGKLFF